This passage covers 27 T cell receptor beta chains from one sample sequenced in a study of post-analysis software for immune sequencing data. Whole-study findings and limits: In patients, roughly 5 TRBV segments were more frequent than in controls, with TRBV5-6, TRBV5-1 and TRBV20-1 among them.

Prepared libraries of TCR beta cDNA carried unique molecular identifiers. TCRdb passed the PCR reads through MiXCR, listing each CDR3 protein once. In the table there are 800,000 to 950,000 distinct CDR3 sequences, roughly 50% of which are singletons. The antigens these receptors bind are not known. The sample comprised blood. Receptors originate from a girl aged 5 to 17 with multiple sclerosis.

The V gene is TRBV28, the J gene TRBJ2-7; D unclear. This CDR3 is built from 15 residues. V lost 3 bases, J lost 7 bases, and 19 bases lay in between. From germline, CDR1 is MDHEN and CDR2 SYDVKM. The CDR3 spells CASSFHAAGGGEQYF. The CDR3, as DNA: TGTGCCAGCAGTTTCCATGCCGCTGGCGGTGGTGAGCAGTACTTC. Variable domain in full (rest from reference TRBV28 and TRBJ2-7): DVKVTQSSRYLVKRTGEKVFLECVQDMDHENMFWYRQDPGLGLRLIYFSYDVKMKEKGDIPEGYSVSREKKERFSLILESASTNQTSMYLCASSFHAAGGGEQYFGPGTRLTVT.

The count of this clonotype is one. This rearrangement joins TRBV12-3 or TRBV12-4 to TRBJ2-3, with 9 bases lining up with TRBD1. This CDR3 has 18 amino acids. J gave up 1 base and V 2 bases, and 10 bases lay outside the gene matches. Written as DNA, the CDR3 is TGTGCCAGCAGTTTATTTTCCCCTCGGGACAGGGGCACAGATACGCAGTATTTT. It is translated as CASSLFSPRDRGTDTQYF.

The V gene is TRBV27, the J gene TRBJ2-5; 8 positions agree with TRBD1. The J call may be mistaken, given a closer DNA end match to TRBJ2-7. This CDR3 is 15 amino acids long. Germline assignment: CDR1 MNHEY and CDR2 SMNVEV (reference sequence). DNA of the CDR3: TGTGCCAGCAGTCGGACAGGGAATAACGACTACGAGCAGTACTTC. Residues: CASSRTGNNDYEQYF.

This clonotype was found a few times. The rearrangement joins TRBV5-1 to TRBJ1-1; 10 nucleotides line up with TRBD1. Germline V lookup: CDR1 SGHRS, CDR2 YFSETQ. The CDR3 totals 14 residues. The V and J ends lost 4 bases and 4 bases, in that order; junction bases with no gene match: 4. The CDR3: CASSAGTGVTEAFF. CDR3 in DNA: TGCGCCAGCAGCGCGGGGACAGGGGTCACTGAAGCTTTCTTT.

This clonotype was seen a few times. V gene TRBV20-1 combines with J gene TRBJ1-2, with 8 bases aligning to TRBD1. Germline CDR1 and CDR2: DFQATT and SNEGSKA (reference sequence). The V gene end was trimmed by 0 bases and the J gene end by 6 bases; junction bases not matched to a gene: 12. The CDR3 extends over 16 amino acids. Written as DNA, the CDR3 is TGCAGTGCTAGAGATTTTGACAATCAGGGGGCTGATGGCTACACCTTC. Translating it yields CSARDFDNQGADGYTF.

This clonotype has a handful of counts. CDR3 in DNA: TGTGCCAGCAGCTTAGTAACAGGAGGGGACCAAGAGACCCAGTACTTC. It encodes CASSLVTGGDQETQYF. The rearrangement joins TRBV7-9 to TRBJ2-5; TRBD2 is a possible D gene (6 bases). Germline values: CDR1 SEHNR, CDR2 FQNEAQ (reference sequence). V was clipped by 1 base and J by 0 bases, with 12 bases between them. The CDR3 runs 16 residues.

This clonotype was recorded only once. The chain links TRBV5-1 to TRBJ1-2; D call uncertain. Germline loops: CDR1 SGHRS, CDR2 YFSETQ. The CDR3 loop spans 14 amino acids. Trimming took 2 bases from V and 7 from J, leaving 15 bases between them. The CDR3 DNA reads as TGCGCCAGCAGCTTAGACGGAACCACGGGTGGCTACACCTTC. It yields the protein CASSLDGTTGGYTF.

The chain recombines TRBV13 with TRBJ2-7; 8 nucleotides align to TRBD1. The CDR3 runs to 14 residues. The J segment lost 6 bases and the V segment lost 4 bases, leaving 8 bases of the junction unmatched. CDR1 and CDR2 (germline): PRHDT, FYEKMQ (reference sequence). As DNA, the CDR3 is TGTGCCAGCAGCTCATTCTACAGGGGGTCCGAGCAGTACTTC. As protein: CASSSFYRGSEQYF.

The chain has TRBV7-9 and TRBJ2-7; D is unclear. From germline, CDR1 is SEHNR and CDR2 FQNEAQ (reference sequence). Trimming cost V 5 bases and J 7 bases, with 21 bases left between them. The CDR3 covers 15 residues. CDR3 nucleotide sequence: TGTGCCAGCAGCGCGGCACGAGAGTTCTACAATGAGCAGTACTTC. Protein sequence: CASSAAREFYNEQYF. Together with reference TRBV7-9 and TRBJ2-7, the CDR3 gives the full variable domain: DTGVSQNPRHKITKRGQNVTFRCDPISEHNRLYWYRQTLGQGPEFLTYFQNEAQLEKSRLLSDRFSAERPKGSFSTLEIQRTEQGDSAMYLCASSAAREFYNEQYFGPGTRLTVT.

This chain joins TRBV12-3 or TRBV12-4 and TRBJ2-3, with 12 nucleotides matching TRBD2. V was clipped by 6 bases and J by 4 bases; unmatched bases: 8. The CDR3 loop spans 16 amino acids. The CDR3 sequence: CASRTGTSGRADTQYF. The CDR3 DNA is TGTGCCAGCAGGACTGGGACTAGCGGGCGCGCAGATACGCAGTATTTT.

This clonotype was seen a handful of times. The V call is TRBV3-1, the J call TRBJ2-6, with 8 nucleotides matching TRBD2. Per the germline V gene, CDR1 is LGHDT and CDR2 is YNNKEL (reference sequence). This CDR3 region has 15 residues. The junction had 1 base not matched to a gene; V was cut back by 4 bases and J by 2 bases. CDR3 sequence: CASSPGGTGANVLTF. In nucleotides, the CDR3 is TGTGCCAGCAGCCCGGGGGGGACTGGGGCCAACGTCCTGACTTTC.

The chain joins TRBV14 to TRBJ2-1; D remains ambiguous. The CDR3 spans 13 residues. Germline V CDR1 and CDR2: SGHDN, FVKESK. Trimming left V 2 bases short and J 10 bases short, with 12 bases between. The CDR3 nucleotides read TGTGCCAGCAGCCAACCCCTTATGAGCGAGCAGTTCTTC. Residues: CASSQPLMSEQFF. The full variable domain, completed using reference TRBV14 and TRBJ2-1, is EAGVTQFPSHSVIEKGQTVTLRCDPISGHDNLYWYRRVMGKEIKFLLHFVKESKQDESGMPNNRFLAERTGGTYSTLKVQPAELEDSGVYFCASSQPLMSEQFFGPGTRLTVL.

V gene TRBV20-1 combines with J gene TRBJ2-1, with D possibly called TRBD1 or TRBD2 (5 bases each). The V end lost 6 bases, the J end lost 9 bases, and 18 bases lay between the germline ends. The V gene's germline CDR1 is DFQATT and CDR2 SNEGSKA (reference sequence). The CDR3 spans 13 residues. CDR3 sequence (DNA): TGCAGTGCCGAGGGGCCCTTTGGGGCTGAGCAGTTCTTC. Translating gives CSAEGPFGAEQFF.

The V and J genes are TRBV27 and TRBJ2-3; D uncertain. Trimming left V 4 bases short and J 4 bases short, with 9 bases between. The CDR3 contains 13 residues. Looked up from germline, CDR1 is MNHEY and CDR2 is SMNVEV (reference sequence). The CDR3 here is CASSWVNSDTQYF. CDR3 nucleotide sequence: TGTGCCAGCAGTTGGGTGAACTCAGATACGCAGTATTTT.

There are a few counts of this clonotype. The CDR3 DNA sequence: TGTGCCAGCAGCTTACAGGCTGGGAACGAGCAGTACTTC. This translates into CASSLQAGNEQYF. The J gene is TRBJ2-7, the V gene TRBV7-2; no clear D. The germline CDR1 and CDR2 sequences are SGHTA and FQGNSA. V shed 2 bases and J shed 5 bases, with 10 bases lying between them. This CDR3 is 13 amino acids long.

The chain links TRBV29-1 to TRBJ2-5; no reliable D call. CDR1 and CDR2 (germline): SQVTM, ANQGSEA. Trimming left V 4 bases short and J 2 bases short, with 11 bases between. The CDR3 covers 13 residues. The CDR3 sequence is CSVGGYMQETQYF. The CDR3 coding sequence is TGCAGCGTTGGAGGCTATATGCAAGAGACCCAGTACTTC.

This clonotype is a singleton in its sample. J is TRBJ2-4 and V is TRBV4-1; D may correspond to TRBD1 or TRBD2 (5 bases each). The end of the DNA aligns better with TRBJ2-5, so the J call may be wrong. The CDR3 consists of 16 residues. In germline, CDR1 is MGHRA, CDR2 YSYEKL. Here the CDR3 DNA reads TGCGCCAGCAGCCAATCAAGGGCAGGGACCCAAGAGACCCAGTACTTC. This encodes CASSQSRAGTQETQYF.

The gene calls are TRBV10-2 and TRBJ2-7, with TRBD1 identical over 8 bases. TRBJ2-1 explains the end of the DNA better; the J call may be wrong. CDR1 WSHSY and CDR2 SAAADI come from the germline V gene. CDR3 length: 14 amino acids. The CDR3 sequence is CASRGDRKGHEQFF. CDR3 coding DNA: TGCGCCAGCAGGGGGGACAGGAAGGGGCATGAGCAGTTCTTC.

A few counts support this clonotype. The V gene is TRBV6-1, the J gene TRBJ2-7; the match to TRBD1 covers 7 bases. V shed 10 bases, J shed 6 bases, and the junction held 9 bases outside the gene matches. The V gene's germline CDR1 is MNHNS and CDR2 SASEGT. The CDR3 runs to 12 residues. DNA for the CDR3: TGTGCCATCAACAGGGGTACAGGCGAGCAGTACTTC. Translating gives CAINRGTGEQYF.

This clonotype showed up just a few times. The rearrangement joins TRBV4-1 to TRBJ2-7; 8 nucleotides match TRBD1. CDR1 and CDR2 from the germline V gene are MGHRA and YSYEKL. J gave up 5 bases and V 1 base, and 7 bases lay outside the gene matches. The CDR3 loop spans 15 amino acids. DNA of the CDR3: TGCGCCAGCAGCCAAGGATGGACAGGGAGCGACGAGCAGTACTTC. Its protein is CASSQGWTGSDEQYF.

This chain links TRBV27 with TRBJ2-7, with D tentatively TRBD2 (7 bases). The germline V gene has CDR1 MNHEY and CDR2 SMNVEV (reference sequence). CDR3 size: 16 residues. Trimming stripped 3 bases from V and 5 bases from J, with 20 bases between. The CDR3 bases are TGTGCCAGCAGTTTGGGGAGCGGGGCAGGGGCACACGAGCAGTACTTC. It encodes CASSLGSGAGAHEQYF.

A single count supports this clonotype. The V gene is TRBV7-2, the J gene TRBJ2-3; D unclear. Germline CDR1 and CDR2: SGHTA and FQGNSA. Trimming shortened V by 1 base and J by 1 base, and 6 bases separated the two germline ends. CDR3 length: 14 residues. CDR3 in DNA: TGTGCCAGCAGCTTAGAACTTCGCACAGATACGCAGTATTTT. Residues: CASSLELRTDTQYF.

This clonotype was seen a handful of times. The chain carries TRBV20-1 and TRBJ2-7; a weak D match, TRBD1 (5 bases). The CDR3 has 11 residues. Germline V gives CDR1 DFQATT, CDR2 SNEGSKA (reference sequence). The V and J ends lost 2 bases and 4 bases respectively, with 6 bases between them. DNA of the CDR3: TGCAGTGCTAGAAAGGGGTACGAGCAGTACTTC. It yields the protein CSARKGYEQYF.

The J gene is TRBJ2-7, the V gene TRBV12-3 or TRBV12-4; no firm D call. CDR3 length: 12 residues. V dropped 6 bases and J dropped 7 bases, with 13 bases sitting between them. CDR3: CASSPDTSEQYF. The CDR3 region has the DNA TGTGCCAGCAGCCCCGACACGTCGGAGCAGTACTTC.

This clonotype appeared a single time. The chain employs TRBV9 and TRBJ2-1; possible D gene TRBD1, 5 bases. Germline CDR1 reads SGDLS; CDR2 reads YYNGEE. The CDR3 sequence is 14 residues long. V shed 0 bases and J shed 5 bases, with 9 bases lying between them. The CDR3 region has the DNA TGTGCCAGCAGCGTAGTAATAGGGGACAATGAGCAGTTCTTC. Translating gives CASSVVIGDNEQFF.

The chain combines TRBV9 with TRBJ2-6, with TRBD1 as a possible D gene (6 bases). Trimming cost V 4 bases and J 0 bases, with 20 bases left between them. Germline V gene data show CDR1 as SGDLS and CDR2 as YYNGEE. The CDR3 totals 19 residues. DNA for the CDR3: TGTGCCAGCAGCCCCCTTCATAAGACAGGACCCTCTGGGGCCAACGTCCTGACTTTC. It specifies CASSPLHKTGPSGANVLTF.

With regard to this clonotype: At one boundary the junction diverges from the germline segment, which might be a read error. This chain connects TRBV12-3 or TRBV12-4 to TRBJ2-5; D is undetermined. The CDR3 runs 12 residues. CDR3 sequence: CAGSLLVETQYF. CDR3 coding DNA: TGTGCCGGCAGTTTGTTGGTGGAGACCCAGTACTTC.